The 28 T cell receptor beta chains in this list originate from one sample, sequenced in a study of T-cell reconstitution after alpha-beta-depleted transplantation in children. It was with unique molecular identifiers that the TCRbeta library was prepared. TCRdb itself ran the PCR reads through MiXCR, one entry per CDR3 protein. The sample holds 350,000 to 500,000 distinct CDR3 sequences, 43% seen once. The material sequenced was PBMCs, taken before TCRalphabeta/CD19-depleted stem cell transplant. The receptors derive from a girl aged 2-10 years with aplastic anemia, due to receive a stem cell transplant.

The genes are TRBV20-1 and TRBJ2-1; D gene ambiguous. CDR3 size: 13 residues. The germline V gene has CDR1 DFQATT and CDR2 SNEGSKA (reference sequence). Trimming pared 5 bases from V and 0 bases from J, leaving 8 bases between. CDR3 protein: CSAETDSYNEQFF. The CDR3 bases are TGCAGTGCTGAGACTGACTCCTACAATGAGCAGTTCTTC.

A few counts support this clonotype. In nucleotides, the CDR3 is TGTGCCAGCAGTTTATCGCCAATCTCCTACAATGAGCAGTTCTTC. Encoded protein: CASSLSPISYNEQFF. The rearrangement uses TRBV27 and TRBJ2-1; D call uncertain. CDR3 length: 15 amino acids. Per the germline V gene, CDR1 is MNHEY and CDR2 is SMNVEV (reference sequence). The germline V and J ends were trimmed by 0 bases and 0 bases, with 6 bases remaining between them.

The chain carries TRBV15 and TRBJ1-3, with D unresolved. The V end lost 0 bases, the J end lost 4 bases, and 10 bases lay between the germline ends. In germline, CDR1 is LNHNV, CDR2 YYDKDF (reference sequence). The CDR3 contains 15 residues. CDR3 in amino acids: CATSRDRIVGNTIYF. The CDR3 DNA is TGTGCCACCAGCAGAGACAGGATTGTCGGAAACACCATATATTTT.

The chain is built from TRBV18 and TRBJ2-5; D uncertain. Germline loops: CDR1 KGHSH, CDR2 LQKENI. The CDR3 has 14 residues. V lost 0 bases to trimming and J lost 4 bases, with 9 bases between them. The CDR3 bases are TGTGCCAGCTCACCACCGACGTATCGAGAGACCCAGTACTTC. Translation gives CASSPPTYRETQYF.

This clonotype occurred many times. The chain is built from TRBV20-1 and TRBJ2-5, with 11 bases identical to TRBD2. J was trimmed by 4 bases and V by 7 bases; bases with no gene match: 8. The CDR3 consists of 14 residues. CDR1 and CDR2 from the germline V gene are DFQATT and SNEGSKA (reference sequence). DNA for the CDR3: TGCAGTGGAGTAGCGGGAGGGGTAGGAGAGACCCAGTACTTC. Its translation: CSGVAGGVGETQYF.

The chain is built from TRBV20-1 and TRBJ2-7; tentatively, D is TRBD2 (6 bases). Trimming left V 1 base short and J 4 bases short, with 17 bases between. The CDR3 totals 15 residues. The germline V gene encodes CDR1 DFQATT and CDR2 SNEGSKA (reference sequence). This CDR3 reads CSARAPGRGTYEQYF. CDR3 in DNA: TGCAGTGCTAGAGCCCCTGGGCGGGGAACTTACGAGCAGTACTTC.

This chain's CDR3 is CASSLGGLNTQYF. CDR3 nucleotides: TGTGCCAGCAGCTTAGGGGGGCTGAATACGCAGTATTTT. The chain recombines TRBV7-3 with TRBJ2-3; D might be TRBD1 or TRBD2, each matching 6 bases. Germline V gene sequence: CDR1 SGHTA, CDR2 FQGTGA. V was shortened by 2 bases and J by 7 bases, with 10 bases between the two germline ends. The CDR3 is made up of 13 amino acids. Complete variable domain (other parts from reference TRBV7-3 and TRBJ2-3): GAGVSQTPSNKVTEKGKYVELRCDPISGHTALYWYRQSLGQGPEFLIYFQGTGAADDSGLPNDRFFAVRPEGSVSTLKIQRTERGDSAVYLCASSLGGLNTQYFGPGTRLTVL.

This clonotype occurred many times. V is TRBV5-1 and J is TRBJ2-1, with D hard to call. V lost 0 bases and J lost 2, with 9 bases in between. The CDR3 contains 15 residues. Germline-derived CDR1 and CDR2 are SGHRS and YFSETQ. Written as DNA, the CDR3 is TGCGCCAGCAGCTTGGTTGGGGAACCCTACAATGAGCAGTTCTTC. Encoded protein: CASSLVGEPYNEQFF. The whole variable domain, remainder taken from reference TRBV5-1 and TRBJ2-1, is KAGVTQTPRYLIKTRGQQVTLSCSPISGHRSVSWYQQTPGQGLQFLFEYFSETQRNKGNFPGRFSGRQFSNSRSEMNVSTLELGDSALYLCASSLVGEPYNEQFFGPGTRLTVL.

With regard to this clonotype: This sequence may be a read error, since a much larger clone differs from it by one base. The genes are TRBV7-9 and TRBJ2-5; a weak D match, TRBD2 (6 bases). Germline V gives CDR1 SEHNR, CDR2 FQNEAQ (reference sequence). The CDR3 has 17 amino acids. The V end was cut by 4 bases, the J end by 5 bases, with 23 bases between. CDR3 region: CASSSYSWRAGWETQYF. The CDR3 DNA is TGTGCCAGCAGCTCCTACAGCTGGAGGGCCGGTTGGGAGACCCAGTACTTC.

The rearrangement uses TRBV6-1 and TRBJ2-3, with D possibly matching TRBD2 (5 bases). The CDR3 is 14 residues long. V was clipped by 6 bases and J by 1 base, with 11 bases between them. The germline gives CDR1 MNHNS, CDR2 SASEGT. The CDR3 here is CASRFRGGTDTQYF. CDR3 coding DNA: TGTGCCAGCAGGTTTCGGGGTGGCACAGATACGCAGTATTTT.

The J gene is TRBJ1-1, the V gene TRBV4-1; possible D gene TRBD1, 6 bases. CDR3 length: 14 residues. CDR1 and CDR2 from the germline V gene are MGHRA and YSYEKL. V was pared by 5 bases and J by 2 bases, with 12 bases between. CDR3 region: CASSFPDRNTEAFF. The CDR3 DNA reads as TGCGCCAGCAGCTTCCCGGACAGAAACACTGAAGCTTTCTTT.

The rearrangement links TRBV5-1 to TRBJ2-1; D unclear. This CDR3 comprises 12 residues. Between the trimmed V and J ends, which lost 4 bases and 9 bases, there was a span of 11 bases. Per germline, CDR1 SGHRS and CDR2 YFSETQ. In DNA form, the CDR3 reads TGCGCCAGCAGCCCTGCGACTGCTGAGCAGTTCTTC. Translated: CASSPATAEQFF.

This chain joins TRBV9 and TRBJ1-2, with D maybe TRBD1 (6 bases). CDR3 length equals 15 residues. The germline CDR1 and CDR2 sequences are SGDLS and YYNGEE. V was cut by 0 bases and J by 3 bases, with 12 bases left in between. The CDR3 sequence is CASSVDGGADYGYTF. CDR3 nucleotides: TGTGCCAGCAGCGTAGATGGGGGCGCGGACTATGGCTACACCTTC.

The chain has TRBV5-1 and TRBJ2-7; tentatively, D is TRBD2 (5 bases). The CDR3 is 14 amino acids. The V gene's germline CDR1 is SGHRS and CDR2 YFSETQ. V lost 0 bases to trimming and J lost 7 bases, with 14 bases between them. CDR3 region: CASSLEGSTSEQYF. For the CDR3, the DNA is TGCGCCAGCAGCTTGGAAGGGAGCACGAGTGAGCAGTACTTC.

The chain recombines TRBV4-2 with TRBJ2-5; 8 nucleotides line up with TRBD1. With 0 bases clipped from V and 5 bases from J, the junction kept 8 bases outside the gene matches. This CDR3 contains 16 residues. Germline assignment: CDR1 LGHNA and CDR2 YNFKEQ. The CDR3 reads CASSQEVTGGGETQYF. DNA for the CDR3: TGTGCCAGCAGCCAAGAGGTTACAGGGGGAGGTGAGACCCAGTACTTC.

This clonotype has a count of ten or more. The rearrangement joins TRBV20-1 to TRBJ2-5; 13 bases line up with TRBD2. Germline CDR1 and CDR2: DFQATT and SNEGSKA (reference sequence). The CDR3 totals 14 residues. V lost 1 base and J lost 5; bases outside the gene matches: 1. The CDR3 region has the DNA TGCAGTGCTAGAGCGACTAGCGGGAGGGAGACCCAGTACTTC. It yields the protein CSARATSGRETQYF.

The sample holds many counts of this clonotype. The chain links TRBV7-2 to TRBJ2-4; no firm D call. This CDR3 is 12 amino acids long. With 4 bases removed from V and 3 bases from J, the gap between germline ends came to 4 bases. Germline CDR1 is SGHTA and CDR2 is FQGNSA. The CDR3 sequence is CASSSLKNIQYF. CDR3 in DNA: TGTGCCAGCAGCTCCCTCAAAAACATTCAGTACTTC.

This clonotype was found many times. The V call is TRBV20-1, the J call TRBJ2-5; no clear D gene. CDR3 length equals 14 residues. V lost 3 bases to trimming and J lost 3 bases, with 14 bases between them. Germline-derived CDR1 and CDR2 are DFQATT and SNEGSKA (reference sequence). Here the CDR3 DNA reads TGCAGTGCTAGCCTGGCGCGACAAGAAGAGACCCAGTACTTC. Translation: CSASLARQEETQYF.

The chain has TRBV7-9 and TRBJ2-5; TRBD1 is a possible D gene (6 bases). The CDR3 covers 16 residues. Looked up from germline, CDR1 is SEHNR and CDR2 is FQNEAQ (reference sequence). Trimming removed 4 bases from V and 5 bases from J, with 20 bases in between. In DNA, the CDR3 is TGTGCCAGCAGCTCCTCCGGGACACGGGCCGGGGAGACCCAGTACTTC. This sequence encodes CASSSSGTRAGETQYF.

V is TRBV28 and J is TRBJ2-7; 8 bases match TRBD2. The CDR3 loop spans 14 amino acids. Germline CDR1 is MDHEN and CDR2 is SYDVKM. V shed 3 bases and J 5 bases; nucleotides not matched to a gene: 6. The CDR3 bases are TGTGCCAGCAGTTTGATTACTAGCGGCGACGAGCAGTACTTC. This codes for CASSLITSGDEQYF.

This clonotype was seen ten or more times. The chain recombines TRBV20-1 with TRBJ2-1; the D call may be TRBD1 or TRBD2 (6 bases each). Trimming pared 0 bases from V and 9 bases from J, leaving 27 bases between. Germline V gene sequence: CDR1 DFQATT, CDR2 SNEGSKA (reference sequence). The CDR3 has 18 residues. The DNA for the CDR3 is TGCAGTGCTAGAGATCGGGGGCTAATCCGGGACATAGGAGGTGAGCAGTTCTTC. Translated, it gives CSARDRGLIRDIGGEQFF.

V usage is TRBV7-2 and J usage is TRBJ2-1; D gene uncertain. CDR1 and CDR2 from the germline V gene are SGHTA and FQGNSA. The V gene lost 5 bases and the J gene lost 1 base, with 12 bases spanning the gap. CDR3 length equals 15 residues. Here the CDR3 reads CASSIPDWSYNEQFF. In DNA form, the CDR3 reads TGTGCCAGCAGCATACCTGATTGGTCCTACAATGAGCAGTTCTTC. Using reference TRBV7-2 and TRBJ2-1 for the parts outside the CDR3, the full variable domain is GAGVSQSPSNKVTEKGKDVELRCDPISGHTALYWYRQSLGQGLEFLIYFQGNSAPDKSGLPSDRFSAERTGGSVSTLTIQRTQQEDSAVYLCASSIPDWSYNEQFFGPGTRLTVL.

This clonotype was detected only a few times. J is TRBJ1-1 and V is TRBV6-2 or TRBV6-3; 8 positions agree with TRBD1. The germline V gene encodes CDR1 MNHEY and CDR2 SVGEGT. The CDR3 totals 15 residues. With V trimmed by 6 bases and J by 1 base, 7 bases remained unmatched. This chain's CDR3 is CASRSRQGANTEAFF. The DNA of the CDR3 is TGTGCCAGCAGATCCCGCCAGGGGGCGAACACTGAAGCTTTCTTT.

The chain couples TRBV27 to TRBJ2-7, with 8 bases that match TRBD2. Unmatched junction bases numbered 6, after V lost 2 bases and J lost 6 bases. The CDR3 has 14 residues. Germline V lookup: CDR1 MNHEY, CDR2 SMNVEV (reference sequence). As DNA, the CDR3 is TGTGCCAGCAGTTTAATGGGACTAGAGGGCGAGCAGTACTTC. The encoded protein is CASSLMGLEGEQYF.

V is TRBV29-1 and J is TRBJ1-1, with unresolved D. The CDR3 sequence is 13 residues long. With 3 bases removed from V and 1 base from J, the gap between germline ends came to 9 bases. Germline lookup yields CDR1 SQVTM and CDR2 ANQGSEA. CDR3 loop: CSVDGTRNTEAFF. The CDR3 DNA follows: TGCAGCGTTGACGGAACCAGGAACACTGAAGCTTTCTTT.

This clonotype showed up many times. The rearrangement links TRBV27 to TRBJ1-4; perhaps TRBD1 as D (5 bases). Germline CDR1 and CDR2: MNHEY and SMNVEV (reference sequence). The CDR3 covers 13 residues. Trimming took 3 bases from V and 3 from J, leaving 5 bases between them. The CDR3 loop reads CASSLGANEKLFF. CDR3 coding DNA: TGTGCCAGCAGTTTGGGGGCTAATGAAAAACTGTTTTTT.

The chain recombines TRBV7-2 with TRBJ2-7, with D maybe TRBD2 (6 bases). Germline V lookup: CDR1 SGHTA, CDR2 FQGNSA. This CDR3 is 14 amino acids long. The V end was cut by 4 bases, the J end by 1 base, with 11 bases between. CDR3 sequence (DNA): TGTGCCAGCAGCTCCTATAGCGGTTCCTACGAGCAGTACTTC. It yields the protein CASSSYSGSYEQYF.

The V and J genes are TRBV20-1 and TRBJ2-7; 9 positions match TRBD2. CDR1 is DFQATT and CDR2 is SNEGSKA in the germline V gene (reference sequence). The CDR3 is 15 residues long. V lost 3 bases and J lost 6; bases outside the gene matches: 12. CDR3 sequence: CSARVIAGAGPEQYF. The DNA for the CDR3 is TGCAGTGCTAGGGTAATAGCGGGAGCCGGGCCCGAGCAGTACTTC.